This TCR beta chain is from a study of blood T cell repertoires in COVID-19. The protocol was immunoSEQ multiplex PCR, while the TCRdb copy is restricted to in-frame clones and leaves out a portion. The sample has about 440,000 clones, roughly 90% seen once. After removal of 5 bases from V and 1 base from J, the junction contained 9 bases not matched to a gene. Germline assignment: CDR1 SGHTA and CDR2 FQGTGA. The CDR3 totals 16 residues. This rearrangement joins TRBV7-3 to TRBJ2-3, with 7 bases matching TRBD2. This sequence was found in a woman in her twenties or thirties with acute or convalescent COVID-19. Source material: peripheral blood. This CDR3 is CASSPTFAGGTDTQYF. In DNA form, the CDR3 reads TGTGCCAGCAGCCCGACCTTTGCGGGGGGCACAGATACGCAGTATTTT. Filled out from reference TRBV7-3 and TRBJ2-3, the complete variable domain reads GAGVSQTPSNKVTEKGKYVELRCDPISGHTALYWYRQSLGQGPEFLIYFQGTGAADDSGLPNDRFFAVRPEGSVSTLKIQRTERGDSAVYLCASSPTFAGGTDTQYFGPGTRLTVL.